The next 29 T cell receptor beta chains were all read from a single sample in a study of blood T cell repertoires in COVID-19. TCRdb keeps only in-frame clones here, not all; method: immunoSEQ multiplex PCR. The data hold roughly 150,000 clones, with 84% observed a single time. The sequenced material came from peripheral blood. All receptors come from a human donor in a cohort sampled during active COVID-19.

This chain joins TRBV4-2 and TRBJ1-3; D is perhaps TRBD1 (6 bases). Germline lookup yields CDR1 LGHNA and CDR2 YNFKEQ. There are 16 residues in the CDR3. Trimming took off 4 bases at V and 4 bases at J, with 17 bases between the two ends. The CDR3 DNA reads TGTGCCAGCAGCCTTGTTACAGGGTTTTCGGGAAACACCATATATTTT. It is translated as CASSLVTGFSGNTIYF.

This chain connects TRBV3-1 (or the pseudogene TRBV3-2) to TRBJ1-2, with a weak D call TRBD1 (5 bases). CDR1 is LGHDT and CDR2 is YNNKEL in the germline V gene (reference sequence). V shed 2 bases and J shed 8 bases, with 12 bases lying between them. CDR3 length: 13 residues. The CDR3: CASSQKPGNGYTF. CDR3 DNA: TGTGCCAGCAGCCAAAAACCAGGGAACGGCTACACCTTC.

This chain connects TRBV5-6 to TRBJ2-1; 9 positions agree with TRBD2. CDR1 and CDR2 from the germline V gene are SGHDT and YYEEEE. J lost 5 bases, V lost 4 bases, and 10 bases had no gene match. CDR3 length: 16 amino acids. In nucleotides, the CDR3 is TGTGCCAGCAGCCTTGTCGGGCTAGCGGGAAACAATGAGCAGTTCTTC. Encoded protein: CASSLVGLAGNNEQFF. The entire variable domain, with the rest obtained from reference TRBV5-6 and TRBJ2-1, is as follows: DAGVTQSPTHLIKTRGQQVTLRCSPKSGHDTVSWYQQALGQGPQFIFQYYEEEERQRGNFPDRFSGHQFPNYSSELNVNALLLGDSALYLCASSLVGLAGNNEQFFGPGTRLTVL.

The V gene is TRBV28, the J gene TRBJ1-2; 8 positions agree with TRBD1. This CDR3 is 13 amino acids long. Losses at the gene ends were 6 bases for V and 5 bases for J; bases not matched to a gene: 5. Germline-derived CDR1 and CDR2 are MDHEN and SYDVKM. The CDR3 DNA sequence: TGTGCCAGCAGAAGGACAGGGCTTTATGGCTACACCTTC. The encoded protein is CASRRTGLYGYTF.

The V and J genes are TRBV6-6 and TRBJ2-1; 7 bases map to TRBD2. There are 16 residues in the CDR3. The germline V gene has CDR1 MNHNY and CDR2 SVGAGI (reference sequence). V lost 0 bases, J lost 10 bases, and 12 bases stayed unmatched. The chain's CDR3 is CASSYSTGRPAEEQFF. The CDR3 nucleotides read TGTGCCAGCAGTTACTCGACCGGGAGGCCCGCTGAGGAGCAGTTCTTC.

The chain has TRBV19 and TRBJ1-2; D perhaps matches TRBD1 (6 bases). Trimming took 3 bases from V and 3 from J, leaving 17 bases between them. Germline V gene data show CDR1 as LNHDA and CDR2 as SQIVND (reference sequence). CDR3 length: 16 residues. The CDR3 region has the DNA TGTGCCAGTAGTATTGGTGTCAGGGGTGGCGACTATGGCTACACCTTC. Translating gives CASSIGVRGGDYGYTF.

The CDR3 protein is CSVDLQLTGELFF. The CDR3 nucleotides are TGCAGCGTTGATTTACAGCTTACCGGGGAGCTGTTTTTT. The chain uses TRBV29-1 and TRBJ2-2; D is unresolved. CDR3 length equals 13 residues. Per the germline V gene, CDR1 is SQVTM and CDR2 is ANQGSEA. Deletions cut 3 bases from V and 5 bases from J, with 10 bases between.

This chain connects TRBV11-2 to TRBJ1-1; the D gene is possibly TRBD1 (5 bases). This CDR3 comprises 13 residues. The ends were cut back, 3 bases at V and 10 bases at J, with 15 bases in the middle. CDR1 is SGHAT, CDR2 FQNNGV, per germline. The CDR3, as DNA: TGTGCCAGCAGCTTCGGGGGAGACGCAGGAGCTTTCTTT. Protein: CASSFGGDAGAFF.

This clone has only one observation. The CDR3 here is CASSPGGNNSPLHF. The CDR3 nucleotides read TGTGCCAGCTCACCCGGGGGGAATAATTCACCCCTCCACTTT. The genes are TRBV18 and TRBJ1-6; D is possibly TRBD1 (5 bases). Trimming removed 3 bases from V and 5 bases from J, with 8 bases in between. The CDR3 has 14 amino acids. The germline V gene encodes CDR1 KGHSH and CDR2 LQKENI.

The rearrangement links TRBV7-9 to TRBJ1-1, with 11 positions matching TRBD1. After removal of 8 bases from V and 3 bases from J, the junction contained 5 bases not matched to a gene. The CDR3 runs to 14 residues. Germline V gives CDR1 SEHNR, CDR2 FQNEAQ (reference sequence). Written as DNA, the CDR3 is TGTGCCAGCGGGACAGGGGGACCGGACACTGAAGCTTTCTTT. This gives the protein CASGTGGPDTEAFF.

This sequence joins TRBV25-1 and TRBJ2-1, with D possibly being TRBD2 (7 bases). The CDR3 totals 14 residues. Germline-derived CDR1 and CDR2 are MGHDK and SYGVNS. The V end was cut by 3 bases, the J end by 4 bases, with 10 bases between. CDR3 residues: CASSEEGGYNEQFF. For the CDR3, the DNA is TGTGCCAGCAGTGAGGAGGGGGGGTACAATGAGCAGTTCTTC.

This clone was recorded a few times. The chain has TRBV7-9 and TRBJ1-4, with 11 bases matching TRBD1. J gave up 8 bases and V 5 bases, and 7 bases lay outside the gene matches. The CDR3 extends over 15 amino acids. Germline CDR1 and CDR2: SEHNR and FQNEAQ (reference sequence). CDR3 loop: CASSPGQGAGEKLFF. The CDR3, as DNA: TGTGCCAGCAGCCCCGGACAGGGGGCGGGGGAAAAACTGTTTTTT.

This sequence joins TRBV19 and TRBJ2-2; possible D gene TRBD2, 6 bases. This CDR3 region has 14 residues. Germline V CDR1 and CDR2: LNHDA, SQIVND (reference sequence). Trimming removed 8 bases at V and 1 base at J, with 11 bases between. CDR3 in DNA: TGTGCCAGTTGTGGGACTCAGAACACCGGGGAGCTGTTTTTT. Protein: CASCGTQNTGELFF.

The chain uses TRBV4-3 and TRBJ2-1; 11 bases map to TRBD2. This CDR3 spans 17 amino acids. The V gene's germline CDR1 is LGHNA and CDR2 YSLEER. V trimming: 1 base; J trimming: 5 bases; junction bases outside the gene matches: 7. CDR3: CASSQGSSGGSDNEQFF. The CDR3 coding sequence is TGCGCCAGCAGCCAAGGTTCTAGCGGGGGGAGCGACAATGAGCAGTTCTTC.

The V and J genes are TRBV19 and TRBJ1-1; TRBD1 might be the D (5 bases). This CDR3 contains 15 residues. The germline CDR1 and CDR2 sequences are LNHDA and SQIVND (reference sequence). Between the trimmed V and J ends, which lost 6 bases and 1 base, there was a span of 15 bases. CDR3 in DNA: TGTGCCAGTAGCGCGTTACAGGCGACGAACACTGAAGCTTTCTTT. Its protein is CASSALQATNTEAFF.

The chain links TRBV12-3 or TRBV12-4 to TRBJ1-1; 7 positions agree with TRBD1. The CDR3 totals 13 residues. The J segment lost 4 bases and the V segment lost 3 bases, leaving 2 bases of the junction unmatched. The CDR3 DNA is TGTGCCAGCAGTTTTCAGGGGGGCACTGAAGCTTTCTTT. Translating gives CASSFQGGTEAFF.

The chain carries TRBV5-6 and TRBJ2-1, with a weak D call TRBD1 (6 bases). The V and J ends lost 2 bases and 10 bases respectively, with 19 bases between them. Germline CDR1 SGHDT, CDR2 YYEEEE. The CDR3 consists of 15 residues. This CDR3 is CASSLGQTRGLEQFF. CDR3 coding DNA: TGTGCCAGCAGCTTAGGACAGACAAGGGGCTTAGAGCAGTTCTTC.

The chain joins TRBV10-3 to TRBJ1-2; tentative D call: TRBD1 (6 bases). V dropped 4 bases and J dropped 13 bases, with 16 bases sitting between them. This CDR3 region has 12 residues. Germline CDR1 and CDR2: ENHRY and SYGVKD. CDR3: CAISGPGQSGTF. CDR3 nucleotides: TGTGCCATCAGTGGGCCCGGACAGTCAGGCACCTTC.

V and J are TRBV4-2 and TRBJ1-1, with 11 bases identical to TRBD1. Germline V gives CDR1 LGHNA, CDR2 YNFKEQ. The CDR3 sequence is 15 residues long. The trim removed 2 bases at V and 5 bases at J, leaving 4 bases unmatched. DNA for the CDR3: TGTGCCAGCAGCCAACCGGGACAGGGGGGGACTGAAGCTTTCTTT. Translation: CASSQPGQGGTEAFF.

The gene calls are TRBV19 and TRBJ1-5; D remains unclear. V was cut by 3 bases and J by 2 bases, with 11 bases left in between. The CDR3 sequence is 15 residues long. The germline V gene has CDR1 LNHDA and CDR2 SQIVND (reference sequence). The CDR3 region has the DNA TGTGCCAGTAGTATTTTAAGTCAGGGCAATCAGCCCCAGCATTTT. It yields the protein CASSILSQGNQPQHF.

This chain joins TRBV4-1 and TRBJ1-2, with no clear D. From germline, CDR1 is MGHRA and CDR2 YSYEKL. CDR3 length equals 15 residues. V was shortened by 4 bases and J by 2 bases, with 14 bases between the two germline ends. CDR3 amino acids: CASSPSGEMNYGYTF. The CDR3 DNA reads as TGCGCCAGCAGCCCCTCCGGGGAGATGAACTATGGCTACACCTTC.

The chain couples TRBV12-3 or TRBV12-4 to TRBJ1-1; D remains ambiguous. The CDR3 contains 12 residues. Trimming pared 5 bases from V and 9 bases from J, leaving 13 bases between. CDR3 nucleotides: TGTGCCAGCAGTACTGCAGGAGGTAAAGCTTTCTTT. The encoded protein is CASSTAGGKAFF.

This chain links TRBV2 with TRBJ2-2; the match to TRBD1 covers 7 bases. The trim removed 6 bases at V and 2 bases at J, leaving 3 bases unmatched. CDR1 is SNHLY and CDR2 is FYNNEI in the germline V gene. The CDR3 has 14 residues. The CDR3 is CASSWDRNTGELFF. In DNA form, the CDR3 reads TGTGCCAGCAGCTGGGACAGAAACACCGGGGAGCTGTTTTTT.

The CDR3 here is CAWSPSESRYGYTF. The CDR3 bases are TGTGCCTGGAGTCCGTCGGAGTCCCGCTATGGCTACACCTTC. V gene TRBV30 combines with J gene TRBJ1-2; unclear D gene. The V end lost 2 bases, the J end lost 4 bases, and 14 bases lay between the germline ends. CDR1 GTSNPN and CDR2 SVGIG come from the germline V gene (reference sequence). This CDR3 comprises 14 residues.

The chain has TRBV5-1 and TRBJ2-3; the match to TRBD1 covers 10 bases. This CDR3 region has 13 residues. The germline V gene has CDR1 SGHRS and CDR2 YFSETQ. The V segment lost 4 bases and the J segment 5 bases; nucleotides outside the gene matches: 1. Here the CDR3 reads CASSRDRGDTQYF. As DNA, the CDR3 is TGCGCCAGCAGCCGGGACAGGGGAGATACGCAGTATTTT.

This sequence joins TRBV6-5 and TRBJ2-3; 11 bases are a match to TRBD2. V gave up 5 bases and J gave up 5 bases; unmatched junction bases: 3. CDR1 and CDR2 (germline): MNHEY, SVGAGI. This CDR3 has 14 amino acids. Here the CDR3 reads CASSQLAGEDTQYF. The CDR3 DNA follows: TGTGCCAGCAGTCAACTAGCGGGGGAAGATACGCAGTATTTT.

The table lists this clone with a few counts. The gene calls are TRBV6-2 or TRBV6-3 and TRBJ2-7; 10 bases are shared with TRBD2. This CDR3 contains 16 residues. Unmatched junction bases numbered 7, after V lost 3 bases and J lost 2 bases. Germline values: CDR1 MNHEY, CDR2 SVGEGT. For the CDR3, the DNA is TGTGCCAGCAGTTATGTGGGGACTAGCGAACCCTACGAGCAGTACGTC. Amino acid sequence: CASSYVGTSEPYEQYV.

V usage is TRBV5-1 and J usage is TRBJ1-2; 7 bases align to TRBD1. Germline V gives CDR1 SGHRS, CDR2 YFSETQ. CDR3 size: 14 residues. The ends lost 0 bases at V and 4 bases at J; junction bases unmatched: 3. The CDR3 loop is CASSLVQGSYGYTF. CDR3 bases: TGCGCCAGCAGCTTGGTACAGGGGAGCTATGGCTACACCTTC.

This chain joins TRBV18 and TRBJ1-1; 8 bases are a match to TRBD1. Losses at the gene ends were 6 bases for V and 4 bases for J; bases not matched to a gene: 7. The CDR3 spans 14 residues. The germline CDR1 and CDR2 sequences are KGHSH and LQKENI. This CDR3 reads CASSQGQGATEAFF. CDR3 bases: TGTGCCAGCTCCCAAGGACAGGGCGCCACTGAAGCTTTCTTT.